The 24 T cell receptor beta chains listed next were all sequenced from one sample in a study of T cell repertoires in cytomegalovirus infection. TCRdb analysed the reads with MiXCR anew, one entry per CDR3 protein. This sample has 250,000 to 300,000 distinct CDR3 sequences, with 9.1% found just once. Sequencing used PBMCs. These receptors were taken from a human donor in good health (CMV status not recorded). Some clones in this sample may be carry-over from other donors' samples.

This clonotype was seen repeatedly, ten times or more. The chain is built from TRBV7-2 and TRBJ2-1; 8 bases align to TRBD1. From germline, CDR1 is SGHTA and CDR2 FQGNSA. Trimming removed 5 bases from V and 6 bases from J; junction bases left unmatched: 12. The CDR3 totals 16 residues. The CDR3 region has the DNA TGTGCCAGCAGCAAACCGGGACAGGTTCTCGGCAATGAGCAGTTCTTC. Amino acids: CASSKPGQVLGNEQFF.

The chain uses TRBV28 and TRBJ2-7; D remains unclear. Germline loops: CDR1 MDHEN, CDR2 SYDVKM. This CDR3 contains 14 residues. The germline V and J ends were trimmed by 8 bases and 5 bases, with 19 bases remaining between them. CDR3 nucleotide sequence: TGTGCCAGCTCTACTAAATCACGAATACACGAGCAGTACTTC. This encodes CASSTKSRIHEQYF.

The table lists this clonotype with many counts. This chain links TRBV7-2 with TRBJ2-7, with 8 bases fitting TRBD2. J was trimmed by 3 bases and V by 5 bases; bases with no gene match: 6. CDR1 SGHTA and CDR2 FQGNSA come from the germline V gene. CDR3 length: 14 residues. CDR3 in amino acids: CASSPGGAIYEQYF. DNA of the CDR3: TGTGCCAGCAGCCCCGGGGGGGCCATCTACGAGCAGTACTTC.

This chain connects TRBV28 to TRBJ1-1; D is unresolved. V lost 5 bases and J 7 bases, leaving 14 bases between the germline ends. There are 13 residues in the CDR3. Germline loops: CDR1 MDHEN, CDR2 SYDVKM. The CDR3 nucleotides are TGTGCCAGCAGTACCGTTATGGATAATGAAGCTTTCTTT. Translation: CASSTVMDNEAFF.

The sample holds many counts of this clonotype. The chain joins TRBV7-2 to TRBJ2-3; TRBD2 matches 12 bases. CDR1 is SGHTA, CDR2 FQGNSA, per germline. The junction had 8 bases not matched to a gene; V was cut back by 4 bases and J by 6 bases. The CDR3 sequence is 16 residues long. CDR3 protein: CASSSASGGARDTQYF. The CDR3 nucleotides read TGTGCCAGCAGCTCGGCTAGCGGGGGGGCGCGGGATACGCAGTATTTT. Complete variable domain (other parts from reference TRBV7-2 and TRBJ2-3): GAGVSQSPSNKVTEKGKDVELRCDPISGHTALYWYRQSLGQGLEFLIYFQGNSAPDKSGLPSDRFSAERTGGSVSTLTIQRTQQEDSAVYLCASSSASGGARDTQYFGPGTRLTVL.

This clonotype was seen a handful of times. The V gene is TRBV28, the J gene TRBJ2-5, with D perhaps matching TRBD1 or TRBD2 (5 bases each). Germline V gene sequence: CDR1 MDHEN, CDR2 SYDVKM. CDR3 length: 14 residues. The V end was cut by 4 bases, the J end by 2 bases, with 11 bases between. The CDR3 reads CASSSPGRQETQYF. The CDR3 DNA reads as TGTGCCAGCAGTTCTCCGGGACGACAAGAGACCCAGTACTTC.

At least ten counts were recorded for this clonotype. This sequence joins TRBV7-2 and TRBJ1-2; D is unclear. This CDR3 is 13 amino acids long. Germline-derived CDR1 and CDR2 are SGHTA and FQGNSA. Deletions cut 5 bases from V and 2 bases from J, with 9 bases between. The CDR3 region has the DNA TGTGCCAGCAGCCCGGTTGGGAACTATGGCTACACCTTC. It is translated as CASSPVGNYGYTF.

The rearrangement uses TRBV5-1 and TRBJ1-2, with 11 positions matching TRBD1. Germline CDR1 SGHRS, CDR2 YFSETQ. The CDR3 sequence is 16 residues long. J was trimmed by 4 bases and V by 0 bases; bases with no gene match: 5. CDR3 coding DNA: TGCGCCAGCAGCTTGGATGGACAGGGGGCGGGCTATGGCTACACCTTC. This gives the protein CASSLDGQGAGYGYTF.

This clonotype showed up many times. Here the CDR3 reads CASREGLAGEQFF. The CDR3 DNA reads as TGTGCCAGCAGGGAGGGACTAGCAGGTGAGCAGTTCTTC. The V gene is TRBV28, the J gene TRBJ2-1, with 9 bases identical to TRBD2. Germline V gene data show CDR1 as MDHEN and CDR2 as SYDVKM. Losses at the gene ends were 6 bases for V and 9 bases for J; bases not matched to a gene: 6. This CDR3 spans 13 amino acids.

This clonotype is a singleton in its sample. The gene calls are TRBV6-2 or TRBV6-3 and TRBJ1-5; 7 nucleotides agree with TRBD1. Germline V gene data show CDR1 as MNHEY and CDR2 as SVGEGT. The CDR3 totals 18 residues. The ends lost 5 bases at V and 7 bases at J; junction bases unmatched: 20. CDR3 in DNA: TGTGCCAGCAGTCCCCAATCCCTGACGCAGGGGGAACTGCAGCCCCAGCATTTT. It codes for CASSPQSLTQGELQPQHF.

This sequence joins TRBV28 and TRBJ1-5; the D gene is possibly TRBD1 (5 bases). The CDR3 is made up of 15 amino acids. In germline, CDR1 is MDHEN, CDR2 SYDVKM. V was shortened by 6 bases and J by 0 bases, with 12 bases between the two germline ends. The CDR3 region is CASRPTGASNQPQHF. The DNA for the CDR3 is TGTGCCAGCAGGCCGACCGGGGCTAGCAATCAGCCCCAGCATTTT. The entire variable domain, with the rest obtained from reference TRBV28 and TRBJ1-5, is as follows: DVKVTQSSRYLVKRTGEKVFLECVQDMDHENMFWYRQDPGLGLRLIYFSYDVKMKEKGDIPEGYSVSREKKERFSLILESASTNQTSMYLCASRPTGASNQPQHFGDGTRLSIL.

The chain combines TRBV27 with TRBJ1-5; D unresolved. There are 16 residues in the CDR3. Germline V gives CDR1 MNHEY, CDR2 SMNVEV (reference sequence). The ends were cut back, 5 bases at V and 0 bases at J, with 14 bases in the middle. As DNA, the CDR3 is TGTGCCAGCAGTAAGGACCCCCGGGGTAGCAATCAGCCCCAGCATTTT. Translation: CASSKDPRGSNQPQHF.

V and J are TRBV5-6 and TRBJ2-2; D not certain. Trimming took off 2 bases at V and 2 bases at J, with 10 bases between the two ends. The V gene's germline CDR1 is SGHDT and CDR2 YYEEEE. The CDR3 sequence is 15 residues long. DNA for the CDR3: TGTGCCAGCAGCTTCTTCGACTTAAACACCGGGGAGCTGTTTTTT. Its protein product is CASSFFDLNTGELFF.

The V call is TRBV27, the J call TRBJ1-3; D remains ambiguous. The CDR3 runs 15 residues. CDR1 and CDR2 from the germline V gene are MNHEY and SMNVEV (reference sequence). The germline V and J ends were trimmed by 4 bases and 0 bases, with 10 bases remaining between them. The CDR3 DNA reads as TGTGCCAGCAGTTCGTCCCTCGACTCTGGAAACACCATATATTTT. Protein sequence: CASSSSLDSGNTIYF.

This clonotype was detected once. This chain connects TRBV19 to TRBJ2-1; D gene uncertain. CDR1 LNHDA and CDR2 SQIVND come from the germline V gene (reference sequence). Between the trimmed V and J ends, which lost 3 bases and 7 bases, there was a span of 10 bases. There are 13 residues in the CDR3. DNA of the CDR3: TGTGCCAGTAGTATCGTCTTTCTGAATGAGCAGTTCTTC. It is translated as CASSIVFLNEQFF.

The chain joins TRBV20-1 to TRBJ1-3, with D perhaps TRBD1 (5 bases). CDR3 size: 16 residues. Germline assignment: CDR1 DFQATT and CDR2 SNEGSKA (reference sequence). V lost 6 bases and J lost 0, with 18 bases in between. The CDR3 nucleotides read TGCAGTGCCATGACCACAGCTGACAGCTCTGGAAACACCATATATTTT. It translates to CSAMTTADSSGNTIYF.

In this sample, this clonotype turned up many times. The V gene is TRBV7-2, the J gene TRBJ2-1; either TRBD1 or TRBD2 may fit D (5 bases each). CDR1 is SGHTA, CDR2 FQGNSA, per germline. Trimming pared 5 bases from V and 0 bases from J, leaving 20 bases between. This CDR3 is 18 amino acids long. The CDR3, as DNA: TGTGCCAGCAGCCCACGTTTTGGGGGTCTGACCTCCTACAATGAGCAGTTCTTC. It encodes CASSPRFGGLTSYNEQFF.

This clonotype occurred many times. CDR3 in amino acids: CASSPRGRTFGTDTQYF. The CDR3 DNA reads TGTGCCAGCAGTCCACGAGGCCGAACTTTTGGCACAGATACGCAGTATTTT. The V and J genes are TRBV12-3 or TRBV12-4 and TRBJ2-3; D is unclear. V shed 5 bases and J shed 1 base, with 19 bases lying between them. The CDR3 is made up of 17 amino acids.

This clonotype was counted ten times or more. V gene TRBV3-1 combines with J gene TRBJ1-1; D is ambiguous. The germline V gene has CDR1 LGHDT and CDR2 YNNKEL (reference sequence). The CDR3 contains 13 residues. V was trimmed by 4 bases and J by 1 base, leaving 7 bases between them. The CDR3 region is CASSRKANTEAFF. DNA for the CDR3: TGTGCCAGCAGCCGTAAGGCGAACACTGAAGCTTTCTTT.

This clonotype was found many times. The chain has TRBV7-2 and TRBJ1-2; D unclear. Germline-derived CDR1 and CDR2 are SGHTA and FQGNSA. The CDR3 has 15 residues. V shed 3 bases and J shed 3 bases, with 14 bases lying between them. CDR3 sequence: CASSFLGSRDYGYTF. DNA of the CDR3: TGTGCCAGCAGCTTCCTTGGGAGTAGGGACTATGGCTACACCTTC. The full variable domain, with the rest looked up from reference TRBV7-2 and TRBJ1-2, is GAGVSQSPSNKVTEKGKDVELRCDPISGHTALYWYRQSLGQGLEFLIYFQGNSAPDKSGLPSDRFSAERTGGSVSTLTIQRTQQEDSAVYLCASSFLGSRDYGYTFGSGTRLTVV.

The chain uses TRBV14 and TRBJ2-3; D gene ambiguous. V was trimmed by 0 bases and J by 1 base, leaving 11 bases between them. The CDR3 spans 16 residues. Germline V lookup: CDR1 SGHDN, CDR2 FVKESK. The CDR3 DNA is TGTGCCAGCAGCCAAGACAGTTTCTTTGGCACAGATACGCAGTATTTT. This encodes CASSQDSFFGTDTQYF.

About this clonotype itself: This sequence may be a read error, since a much larger clone differs from it by one base. This rearrangement joins TRBV7-2 to TRBJ2-1; 7 bases fit TRBD1. V trimming: 7 bases; J trimming: 7 bases; junction bases outside the gene matches: 19. Germline CDR1 and CDR2: SGHTA and FQGNSA. The CDR3 covers 17 residues. CDR3: CASNPIRQGIHGNEQFF. Written as DNA, the CDR3 is TGTGCCAGCAACCCTATTCGACAGGGCATACACGGGAATGAGCAGTTCTTC.

The chain couples TRBV29-1 to TRBJ2-7, with TRBD2 identical over 8 bases. With 7 bases clipped from V and 6 bases from J, the junction kept 11 bases outside the gene matches. There are 13 residues in the CDR3. Per the germline V gene, CDR1 is SQVTM and CDR2 is ANQGSEA. This CDR3 is CSARVGGVGEQYF. The CDR3 coding sequence is TGCAGCGCCAGAGTCGGGGGGGTTGGCGAGCAGTACTTC.

This clonotype came up many times. The chain carries TRBV7-6 and TRBJ2-7, with 7 bases lining up with TRBD1. With 1 base clipped from V and 3 bases from J, the junction kept 3 bases outside the gene matches. The CDR3 has 14 residues. Germline CDR1 is SGHVS and CDR2 is FNYEAQ. CDR3 coding DNA: TGTGCCAGCAGCTTAGGGACAGGTTTCTACGAGCAGTACTTC. This encodes CASSLGTGFYEQYF. The whole variable domain, remainder taken from reference TRBV7-6 and TRBJ2-7, is GAGVSQSPRYKVTKRGQDVALRCDPISGHVSLYWYRQALGQGPEFLTYFNYEAQQDKSGLPNDRFSAERPEGSISTLTIQRTEQRDSAMYRCASSLGTGFYEQYFGPGTRLTVT.